The T cell receptor beta chain described here comes from a study of cytomegalovirus exposure and HLA in healthy donors (dated by TCRdb to 2016 to 2017). About the study as a whole: An earlier analysis of several hundred of the donors reported approximately 270 Gb of sequence data and 120 million or so unique TCR beta sequences from 150 million to 200 million T cells. About 280 gigabases of sequencing data and approximately 93 million unique TCR sequences were included in an early release covering around 600 HLA-typed donors. The genetic ancestry cluster associated with self-reported Caucasian donors included 81% of the roughly 400 genotyped donors. The study aimed to test whether cataloging public T cell receptors could reveal signatures of past pathogen exposure. The T cell repertoires of several hundred subjects were profiled by immunosequencing and related to cytomegalovirus serostatus. In addition to the first cohort of 666 subjects, a separate validation cohort of approximately 130 different subjects was used. To predict cytomegalovirus infection status, the study brought together high-throughput TCR immunosequencing, statistical association of individual TCRs with disease status, and machine learning. To study patterns of TCR occurrence, a later analysis re-analyzed previously published TCR beta repertoires from under 750 donors and added high-resolution HLA genotyping. Rather than using new phenotypic data, the later analysis identified candidate immune exposures from TCR beta sequences and from how often those sequences occurred across donors. In an earlier analysis of around 540 of the donors, high-throughput TCR beta sequencing was used to judge whether each TCR beta V gene segment behaved as functional or pseudogenic. Donor age, sex, ethnicity and CMV serostatus were compiled alongside the repertoire data. In a later genetic analysis, genome-wide SNP genotypes for about three fifths of the roughly 670 donors were used, and that subset was treated as a discovery cohort. Every repertoire in the discovery cohort had been generated on one and the same sequencing platform. Class I and class II HLA loci were covered by the typing at four-digit resolution. The number of donors typed differed by locus, with roughly 620-630 for A, B, C, DRB1 and DQB1, 522 for DQA1, approximately 570 for DPA1, and approximately 470 for DPB1. Roughly 5 DR-DQ haplotypes were treated as single units for association and clustering because of strong linkage in the cohort. On average, around 230,000 unique TCR beta nucleotide sequences were sequenced per donor among about 400 genotyped donors of the cohort, with roughly 19% of those sequences being non-productive. Results the study describes overall, beyond this receptor: A cluster of highly shared sequence variants was judged likely to represent a technical artifact of the sequencing pipeline. The classifier was reported to diagnose cytomegalovirus status with high specificity and sensitivity in both the original cohort and the validation cohort. A further reported finding was that TCR beta sequences accurately predicted the HLA-A and HLA-B alleles for most subjects in the first cohort. Linkage disequilibrium might explain the correlated functional status among segregating V segments, but an unknown experimental factor could not be excluded. The cohort was sequenced for TCR beta chains only, and without alpha or paired-chain data the features that could be detected were limited. The authors suggested that the approach could potentially be extended to other disease states and immunological phenotypes. In a later analysis, HLA-associated TCR beta chains showed more clonal expansion and lower generation probabilities than non-associated chains that were equally common. Most CMV-associated TCR beta chains appeared to be HLA-restricted in a later analysis, and the HLA associations seemed to be driven largely by CMV exposure. When HLA alleles, especially DR and DQ, strongly co-occurred, attributing TCR associations to individual alleles was difficult. In a later genetic analysis, fewer N-insertions in productive TCRs were reported among donors in an Asian-associated ancestry cluster than the approximately 710-donor mean. The presence/absence analyses assumed that sequencing depth was roughly uniform across donors, and that assumption may not be true. In a later analysis, TCR association rates were found to vary across HLA loci, with the most associated TCRs seen for DRB1 alleles and the fewest for HLA-C alleles. In an earlier analysis of about 550 of the donors, most TCR beta V segments were observed in productive rearrangements about 87% or about 30% of the time, broadly matching IMGT annotations. CMV serostatus was the only immune exposure information available for the cohort. A later genetic analysis associated a missense DCLRE1C variant with V-gene and J-gene trimming of TCR beta chains, and an independent cohort replicated the association. In a later analysis, about 17,000 TCR beta sequences were associated with specific HLA alleles at a false discovery rate of 0.05. Most TCR sequences were seen in very few donors, while some public TCRs were found in many individuals. In vitro tests confirmed that three of the cytomegalovirus-associated TCR beta chains recognize cytomegalovirus antigens. Several of the top co-occurrence clusters appeared to be linked to parvovirus B19, influenza, CMV and Epstein-Barr virus, according to a later analysis. Some IMGT-functional V segments, including TRBV6-2 and TRBV6-3, could not be told apart with the 87-base-pair reads, so those segments were excluded. In the study, 150 to 200 TCR beta chains were listed as associated with cytomegalovirus. HLA typing was unavailable for some donors at each locus, so association tests used only the typed subset. Roughly 17 rarely observed V segments, including chromosome 9 orphons, were excluded from the earlier analysis of a few hundred of the donors because counts were too low.

The cohort consisted of approximately 670 healthy bone marrow donors. At the time of sampling, every cohort member was nominally healthy, though immune exposures that went unrecorded were likely present. The donor was CMV seronegative and was included in the group of a few hundred seronegative cohort members. Each donor provided a peripheral blood sample, and peripheral blood mononuclear cells were used for TCR beta sequencing. The Qiagen DNeasy Blood Extraction Kit was used to extract genomic DNA from the blood cell samples. As regards this clone: What antigen it recognizes has not been identified. One base away there is no much larger clone; base qualities are not given.

The CDR3 starts with the cysteine, ends with the phenylalanine, and has 16 residues. CDR3 DNA is the only sequence kept; it has 48 bases, read in frame from the first base. Trimming leaves V shorter by 5 bases and J shorter by 2 bases, with the junction holding 7 bases beyond the gene matches. The germline V gene sets CDR1 to MDHEN and CDR2 to SYDVKM. Library preparation was by the immunoSEQ multiplex PCR assay. The multiplex PCR relied on a mix of 60 forward primers for TCR Vbeta segments and 13 reverse primers for TCR Jbeta segments. The CDR3 region of rearranged TCR beta genes was amplified from genomic DNA by a multiplex PCR assay. The amplified TCR beta libraries were sequenced on the Illumina HiSeq System as 87-base-pair reads. Under the source paper's analysis protocol: A later analysis tallied tens of millions of unique TCR beta chains across the 650 to 750 repertoires, and some 12 million of those chains were shared by two or more donors. To remove PCR and sequencing errors, raw reads were error-corrected and collapsed into unique sequences using a nearest-neighbor algorithm that merged closely related sequences. Alignment of CDR3 sequences to IMGT reference sequences was used to assign V, D and J gene segments. For a sequence to be retained, at least a six-nucleotide match to both a V gene segment and a J gene segment was required. A rearrangement was called productive if the CDR3 had no stop codons and remained in frame with V and J, and every other rearrangement was called non-productive. Following IMGT convention, CDR3 was defined as the stretch from the second conserved V-encoded cysteine up to the conserved J-encoded phenylalanine. The earlier analysis of about 620 of the donors excluded sequences that lacked an unambiguous match to a single V gene segment. An earlier analysis of 450 to 650 of the donors called V segments functional above 56.7% productive rearrangements and segregating when the between-donor standard deviation exceeded 5%. A statistical classification framework was built for diagnosing cytomegalovirus status from the catalog of TCR beta chain sequences. In a later analysis, V and J genes were assigned by comparing TCR nucleotide sequences against IMGT/GENE-DB human TR gene sequences. The TCRdist pipeline was used in a later analysis to assign CDR3 sequences and most-parsimonious VDJ recombination scenarios. In a later analysis, each TCR beta chain was defined by its CDR3 amino acid sequence together with its V-gene family, and reads lacking a unique V-gene family were excluded. In a later analysis, nearly 600 highly shared, low-generation-probability nucleotide sequences were removed to address suspected cross-contamination and a sequencing artifact. A later analysis calculated a clonal expansion index for each public chain from normalized within-repertoire ranks of inferred template counts. In a later analysis, generation probabilities were computed with a VDJ recombination model fitted to out-of-frame rearrangements, and the resulting probabilities were checked against IGoR. Hypergeometric tests were used in a later analysis to score TCR-TCR, TCR-HLA and TCR-CMV co-occurrence, with a repertoire-size bias correction applied to the TCR pairs. In a later analysis, false discovery rates were estimated by permuting HLA or CMV assignments 20 times. A later analysis grouped co-occurring TCRs with DBSCAN, adding TCRdist sequence similarity when clustering within HLA-allele-positive subsets. Repertoires with fewer than 30,000 or more than 120,000 public chains, plus five repertoires with anomalous nucleotide sharing, were excluded from co-occurrence clustering. TCRdb carries this immuneACCESS record with in-frame sequences only. Its versions omit some clonotypes, under half of them owing to an unresolved V gene in the studies checked, with the rest unexplained. V, J and clone size are taken as reported in that table, and D and trimming were inferred from the DNA itself. The sample table contains 150,000 to 180,000 clones; only one count was recorded for less than 80% of them. Clones ranked in the top ten supply 2% to 2.5% of the sample.

This chain joins TRBV28 to TRBJ2-1, and 9 junction bases match TRBD1. This clonotype originated in a man aged 25 to 40 in good health and CMV-seronegative. The sample was PBMCs. The CDR3 protein sequence reads: CASSPRTGEAYNEQFF. The DNA is as follows: TGTGCCAGCAGTCCCCGGACAGGGGAAGCCTACAATGAGCAGTTCTTC.